This record covers a single T cell receptor (beta chain). Using immunoSEQ multiplex PCR, the repertoire was profiled, and TCRdb retains in-frame clones only, with some absent. This table holds 18,000 or so clones, approximately 90% found once. This record comes from a study of T cell changes during pregnancy in multiple sclerosis. This CDR3 spans 12 amino acids. Germline V gene lookup returns CDR1 SNHLY and CDR2 FYNNEI. After removal of 8 bases from V and 11 bases from J, the junction contained 7 bases not matched to a gene. This receptor was identified in a female donor in good health, enrolled as a control in a pregnancy study. The chain is built from TRBV2 and TRBJ2-1; TRBD2 matches 9 bases. The source material was CD4+ T cells from peripheral blood mononuclear cells, sampled in the first trimester of pregnancy. DNA for the CDR3: TGTGCCAGCGGGACTAGCCCTCCGAAGCAGTTCTTC. Protein product: CASGTSPPKQFF.